The entry that follows covers one T cell receptor (beta chain) sequence. Antigen unknown. The sample belongs to a study of a mutant IDH1 vaccine in newly diagnosed glioma. This CDR3 is 15 amino acids long. Trimming removed 6 bases from V and 7 bases from J; junction bases left unmatched: 8. CDR1 and CDR2 (germline): WSHSY, SAAADI. Time point reported: week 5, during vaccination. Topical imiquimod accompanied each vaccine dose, which consisted of 300 ug of mutant IDH1 20-mer peptide. Sequencing used immunoSEQ multiplex PCR; TCRdb keeps in-frame clones, though not all of them. The data show around 28,000 clones, around 89% seen once.

The chain carries TRBV10-2 and TRBJ1-5; 11 bases align to TRBD1. This receptor was obtained from a man aged 18 to 30 with glioma. The sample here was PBMCs, taken from a glioma patient whose treatment included an IDH1 peptide vaccine. CDR3 nucleotides: TGCGCCAGCAGACCGGGACAGGGGGTGGGGCAGCCCCAGCATTTT. This gives the protein CASRPGQGVGQPQHF.